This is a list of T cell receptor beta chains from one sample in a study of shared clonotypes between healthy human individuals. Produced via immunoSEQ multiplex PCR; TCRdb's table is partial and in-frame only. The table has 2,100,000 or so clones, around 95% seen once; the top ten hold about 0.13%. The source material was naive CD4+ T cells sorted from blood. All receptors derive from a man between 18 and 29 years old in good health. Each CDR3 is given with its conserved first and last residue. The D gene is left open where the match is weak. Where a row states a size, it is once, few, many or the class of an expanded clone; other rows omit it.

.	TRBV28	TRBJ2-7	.	CASSLEGGAAYEQYF	TGTGCCAGCAGTTTAGAGGGCGGGGCCGCCTACGAGCAGTACTTC
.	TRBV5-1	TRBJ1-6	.	CASSLRGGSYNSPLHF	TGCGCCAGCAGCTTGCGCGGGGGATCCTATAATTCACCCCTCCACTTT
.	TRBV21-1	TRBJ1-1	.	CASSKRPGGTEAFF	TGTGCCAGCAGCAAAAGACCAGGGGGCACTGAAGCTTTCTTT
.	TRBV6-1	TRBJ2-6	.	CASSPGSGANVLTF	TGTGCCAGCAGCCCAGGGTCTGGGGCCAACGTCCTGACTTTC
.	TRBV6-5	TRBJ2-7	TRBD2	CASSSRLAGGGGEQYF	TGTGCCAGCAGTTCCCGATTAGCGGGAGGGGGGGGCGAGCAGTACTTC
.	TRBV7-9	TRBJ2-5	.	CASSSVRETQYF	TGTGCCAGCAGCTCAGTTAGGGAGACCCAGTACTTC
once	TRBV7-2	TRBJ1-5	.	CASSFQGGSNQPQHF	TGTGCCAGCAGCTTCCAGGGTGGGAGCAATCAGCCCCAGCATTTT
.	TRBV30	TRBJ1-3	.	CAWSVPNPGLGNTIYF	TGTGCCTGGAGTGTACCAAACCCCGGTCTCGGAAACACCATATATTTT
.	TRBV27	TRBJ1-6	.	CASGRGAGNSPLHF	TGTGCCAGCGGCCGGGGAGCTGGAAATTCACCCCTCCACTTT
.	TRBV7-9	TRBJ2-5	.	CASSLSEITETQYF	TGTGCCAGCAGCCTCTCTGAGATCACGGAGACCCAGTACTTC
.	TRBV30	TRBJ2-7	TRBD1	CACPGGQGNYEQYF	TGTGCCTGCCCTGGGGGACAGGGGAACTACGAGCAGTACTTC
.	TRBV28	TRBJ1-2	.	CASSSGTTDGYTF	TGTGCCAGCAGTTCCGGGACAACTGATGGCTACACCTTC
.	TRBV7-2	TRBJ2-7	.	CASSVVVGYEQYF	TGTGCCAGCAGTGTCGTGGTAGGCTACGAGCAGTACTTC
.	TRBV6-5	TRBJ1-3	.	CASSYSSRAGNTIYF	TGTGCCAGCAGTTACTCGTCGAGGGCTGGAAACACCATATATTTT
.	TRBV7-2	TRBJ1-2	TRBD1	CASSSTLPGQGDGYTF	TGTGCCAGCAGCTCAACCCTTCCGGGACAGGGAGATGGCTACACCTTC
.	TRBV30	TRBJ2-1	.	CAWRPPGKGVTYNEQFF	TGTGCCTGGAGGCCCCCGGGGAAGGGGGTAACCTACAATGAGCAGTTCTTC
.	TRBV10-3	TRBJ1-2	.	CAIGGAGHYGYTF	TGTGCCATCGGAGGAGCAGGCCACTATGGCTACACCTTC
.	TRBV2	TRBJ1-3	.	CASSLQGSGNTIYF	TGTGCCAGCAGTTTACAGGGCTCTGGAAACACCATATATTTT
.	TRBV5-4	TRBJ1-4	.	CASSEANEKLFF	TGTGCCAGCAGCGAGGCTAATGAAAAACTGTTTTTT
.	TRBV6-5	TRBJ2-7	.	CASSPPGSRGDEQYF	TGTGCCAGCAGCCCGCCCGGTAGCAGGGGGGATGAGCAGTACTTC
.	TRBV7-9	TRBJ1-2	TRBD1	CASSYRGRYGYTF	TGTGCCAGCAGTTACAGGGGAAGGTATGGCTACACCTTC
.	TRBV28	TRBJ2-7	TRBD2	CASTVGREGLHEQYF	TGTGCCAGCACCGTGGGGCGGGAGGGCCTCCACGAGCAGTACTTC
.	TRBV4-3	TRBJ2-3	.	CASSQEGGRTDTQYF	TGCGCCAGCAGCCAAGAAGGGGGTAGGACAGATACGCAGTATTTT
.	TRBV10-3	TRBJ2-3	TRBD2	CAIGEAGGTDTQYF	TGTGCCATCGGGGAAGCGGGGGGCACAGATACGCAGTATTTT
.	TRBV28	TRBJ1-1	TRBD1	CASRLGQLEAFF	TGTGCCAGCAGGTTGGGACAGCTTGAAGCTTTCTTT
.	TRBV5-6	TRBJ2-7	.	CASSWNYEQYF	TGTGCCAGCAGTTGGAACTACGAGCAGTACTTC
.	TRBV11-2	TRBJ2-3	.	CASSYRSTDTQYF	TGTGCCAGCAGCTACCGGAGCACAGATACGCAGTATTTT
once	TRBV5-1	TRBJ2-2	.	CASSLDRTGELFF	TGCGCCAGCAGCTTGGATAGAACCGGGGAGCTGTTTTTT
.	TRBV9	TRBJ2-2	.	CASSVVFSPNTGELFF	TGTGCCAGCAGCGTAGTTTTTAGCCCGAACACCGGGGAGCTGTTTTTT
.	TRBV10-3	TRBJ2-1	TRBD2	CATGRSGGANEQFF	TGTGCCACCGGGCGGAGCGGGGGGGCCAATGAGCAGTTCTTC
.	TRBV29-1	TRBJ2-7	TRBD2	CSVESLAGLYEQYF	TGCAGCGTTGAGAGTCTAGCGGGACTCTACGAGCAGTACTTC
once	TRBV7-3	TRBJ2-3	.	CASSMVGDTQYF	TGTGCCAGCAGCATGGTGGGAGATACGCAGTATTTT
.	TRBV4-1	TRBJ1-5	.	CASSHPLSQVEGLNQPQHF	TGCGCCAGCAGCCACCCACTTTCGCAGGTTGAGGGCCTCAATCAGCCCCAGCATTTT
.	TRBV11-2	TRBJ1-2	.	CASTIKDGSPYGYTF	TGTGCCAGCACCATAAAGGACGGAAGCCCTTATGGCTACACCTTC
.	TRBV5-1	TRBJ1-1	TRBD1	CASSPLTGGYTEAFF	TGCGCCAGCAGCCCCCTGACAGGGGGTTACACTGAAGCTTTCTTT
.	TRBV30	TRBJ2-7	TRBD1	CAWTPGDRVHEQYF	TGTGCCTGGACCCCGGGGGACAGGGTACACGAGCAGTACTTC
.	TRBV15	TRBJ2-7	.	CATSRDPWEPREQYF	TGTGCCACCAGCAGAGATCCCTGGGAGCCGAGGGAGCAGTACTTC
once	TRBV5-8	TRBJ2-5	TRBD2	CASSFGLAGNQETQYF	TGTGCCAGCAGCTTCGGACTAGCGGGAAACCAAGAGACCCAGTACTTC
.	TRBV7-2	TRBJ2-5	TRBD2	CASSLKSGSGLKTQYF	TGTGCCAGCAGCTTAAAATCAGGTAGCGGGTTAAAGACCCAGTACTTC
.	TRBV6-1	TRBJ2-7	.	CASSRQGTSYEQYF	TGTGCCAGCAGTCGTCAGGGGACCTCCTACGAGCAGTACTTC
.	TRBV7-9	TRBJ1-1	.	CASSSRGVNTEAFF	TGTGCCAGCAGCTCGAGGGGCGTGAACACTGAAGCTTTCTTT
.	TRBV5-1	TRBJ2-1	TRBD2	CASSPRTSGGSSYNEQFF	TGCGCCAGCAGCCCCCGGACTAGCGGGGGGAGCTCCTACAATGAGCAGTTCTTC
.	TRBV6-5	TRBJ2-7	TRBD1	CASRPGGRYEQYF	TGTGCCAGCAGACCAGGGGGACGATACGAGCAGTACTTC
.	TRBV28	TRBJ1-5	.	CASSLYNDQPQHF	TGTGCCAGCAGTTTATACAACGATCAGCCCCAGCATTTT